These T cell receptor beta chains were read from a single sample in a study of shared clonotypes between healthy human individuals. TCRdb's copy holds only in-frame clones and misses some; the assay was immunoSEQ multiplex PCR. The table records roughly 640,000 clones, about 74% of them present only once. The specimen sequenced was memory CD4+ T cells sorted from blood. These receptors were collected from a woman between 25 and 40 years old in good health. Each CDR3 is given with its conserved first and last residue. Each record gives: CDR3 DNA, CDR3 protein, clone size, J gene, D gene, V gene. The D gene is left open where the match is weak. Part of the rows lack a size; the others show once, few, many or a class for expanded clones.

CDR3nt: TGTGCCAGCAGCTCTGGGGTTGGAGGCTCCTACGAGCAGTACTTC
CDR3aa: CASSSGVGGSYEQYF
abundance: .
j_gene: TRBJ2-7
d_gene: .
v_gene: TRBV7-3

CDR3nt: TGCGCCAGCAGCTTTGGAGGGGGGAGCTCCTACGAGCAGTACTTC
CDR3aa: CASSFGGGSSYEQYF
abundance: .
j_gene: TRBJ2-7
d_gene: .
v_gene: TRBV5-1

CDR3nt: TGTGCCAGCAGTTATCTAGCGGGAGCCTCCTACGAGCAGTACTTC
CDR3aa: CASSYLAGASYEQYF
abundance: .
j_gene: TRBJ2-7
d_gene: TRBD2
v_gene: TRBV6-6

CDR3nt: TGCGCCAGCAGCCAAGGACTAGCGGGAGGGCCTCCTTCGGTTTTCCGCGAGCAGTACTTC
CDR3aa: CASSQGLAGGPPSVFREQYF
abundance: .
j_gene: TRBJ2-7
d_gene: TRBD2
v_gene: TRBV4-1

CDR3nt: TGTGCCAGTAGTACCGGACTAGCGGGAGGTCGGGAGACCCAGTACTTC
CDR3aa: CASSTGLAGGRETQYF
abundance: .
j_gene: TRBJ2-5
d_gene: TRBD2
v_gene: TRBV19

CDR3nt: TGTGCCAGCACCCCACGTGCCCACGAAGCTTTCTTT
CDR3aa: CASTPRAHEAFF
abundance: .
j_gene: TRBJ1-1
d_gene: .
v_gene: TRBV28

CDR3nt: TGTGCCAGCAGTTTCTCGCGACAGATGAACACTGAAGCTTTCTTT
CDR3aa: CASSFSRQMNTEAFF
abundance: .
j_gene: TRBJ1-1
d_gene: .
v_gene: TRBV27

CDR3nt: TGCGCCAGCAGTCCTAAGCAAGGCCCCTACAATGAGCAGTTCTTC
CDR3aa: CASSPKQGPYNEQFF
abundance: .
j_gene: TRBJ2-1
d_gene: .
v_gene: TRBV10-1

CDR3nt: TGTGCCACTGGCGGCGGGAGGGTGGACACCGGGGAGCTGTTTTTT
CDR3aa: CATGGGRVDTGELFF
abundance: .
j_gene: TRBJ2-2
d_gene: TRBD2
v_gene: TRBV28

CDR3nt: TGCGCCAGCAGCTTGGACACCTCCTCCTACAATGAGCAGTTCTTC
CDR3aa: CASSLDTSSYNEQFF
abundance: .
j_gene: TRBJ2-1
d_gene: .
v_gene: TRBV5-1

CDR3nt: TGTGCCAGCAGGGGGGGGGCAGGACGTAACTATGGCTACACCTTC
CDR3aa: CASRGGAGRNYGYTF
abundance: .
j_gene: TRBJ1-2
d_gene: .
v_gene: TRBV5-4

CDR3nt: TGTGCCAGCAGCGTAGTAGACAGGGGGTCTCTGAGCTCTGGGGCCAACGTCCTGACTTTC
CDR3aa: CASSVVDRGSLSSGANVLTF
abundance: .
j_gene: TRBJ2-6
d_gene: TRBD1
v_gene: TRBV9

CDR3nt: TGTGCCAGCAGCCCAAGGGACTCCCGTGTCCCGCTCGAGCAGTACTTC
CDR3aa: CASSPRDSRVPLEQYF
abundance: once
j_gene: TRBJ2-7
d_gene: .
v_gene: TRBV7-8

CDR3nt: TGTGCCAGCAGCAAGGACGGGGGATCCTACGAGCAGTACTTC
CDR3aa: CASSKDGGSYEQYF
abundance: .
j_gene: TRBJ2-7
d_gene: .
v_gene: TRBV5-4

CDR3nt: TGTGCCAGCAGCTCGCCCGGGGAGGGGTTTCTTAGGGAAGCTTTCTTT
CDR3aa: CASSSPGEGFLREAFF
abundance: .
j_gene: TRBJ1-1
d_gene: .
v_gene: TRBV28

CDR3nt: TGTGCCAGCAGGCGGGGCCAGAACTACGAGCAGTACTTC
CDR3aa: CASRRGQNYEQYF
abundance: .
j_gene: TRBJ2-7
d_gene: .
v_gene: TRBV6-1

CDR3nt: TGCGCCAGCAGCCAAGGGACTCCTGACAATGAGCAGTTCTTC
CDR3aa: CASSQGTPDNEQFF
abundance: .
j_gene: TRBJ2-1
d_gene: .
v_gene: TRBV5-1

CDR3nt: TGTGCCAGCAGCTTGACCTATGGCTACACCTTC
CDR3aa: CASSLTYGYTF
abundance: few
j_gene: TRBJ1-2
d_gene: .
v_gene: TRBV7-2

CDR3nt: TGCGCCAGCAGGGAAACTAGCGGCTCCTACAATGAGCAGTTCTTC
CDR3aa: CASRETSGSYNEQFF
abundance: .
j_gene: TRBJ2-1
d_gene: TRBD2
v_gene: TRBV10-2

CDR3nt: TGCGCCAGCAGCCAAGTTTCGGCCAGGGTCGATGAGCAGTTCTTC
CDR3aa: CASSQVSARVDEQFF
abundance: .
j_gene: TRBJ2-1
d_gene: .
v_gene: TRBV4-1

CDR3nt: TGTGCCAGCAGCCAAGGCGGACAGCTCCCCTACGAGCAGTACTTC
CDR3aa: CASSQGGQLPYEQYF
abundance: .
j_gene: TRBJ2-7
d_gene: .
v_gene: TRBV4-2

CDR3nt: TGTGCCAGCAGTTATAAGGCAGACTCCTACGAGCAGTACTTC
CDR3aa: CASSYKADSYEQYF
abundance: .
j_gene: TRBJ2-7
d_gene: .
v_gene: TRBV27

CDR3nt: TGTGCCAGCAGTGACGGACAGGGGAGGGAAAAACTGTTTTTT
CDR3aa: CASSDGQGREKLFF
abundance: once
j_gene: TRBJ1-4
d_gene: TRBD1
v_gene: TRBV6-1